The rows below give T cell receptor beta chains drawn from one sample of a study of OX40 agonist ivuxolimab in advanced cancers. Some clones are missing from TCRdb's copy, which holds only in-frame ones; the method was immunoSEQ multiplex PCR. The data contain about 98,000 clones, roughly 87% of them seen just once; the ten biggest clones take up 0.5%. The sequencing used CD4+ or CD8+ T cells sorted from blood, collected in a trial of the OX40 agonist ivuxolimab. These receptors were taken from an adult with an advanced solid tumor such as melanoma, head and neck, liver or kidney cancer. CDR3s include the opening cysteine and the closing phenylalanine or tryptophan. A D gene is named only where the DNA matches it firmly. Clone size appears in some rows only: once, few, many, or a class for an expanded clone.

abundance: once
v_gene: TRBV11-2
j_gene: TRBJ2-7
d_gene: TRBD2
CDR3aa: CASSRSSGGGEQYF
CDR3nt: TGTGCCAGCAGCCGCTCTAGCGGGGGAGGCGAGCAGTACTTC

abundance: NA
v_gene: TRBV15
j_gene: TRBJ2-3
d_gene: NA
CDR3aa: CATSSHQGSDTQYF
CDR3nt: TGTGCCACCAGCAGTCACCAGGGTTCGGATACGCAGTATTTT

abundance: NA
v_gene: TRBV27
j_gene: TRBJ2-3
d_gene: NA
CDR3aa: CASSFSPLRPTDTQYF
CDR3nt: TGTGCCAGCAGTTTTTCCCCCCTTAGGCCCACAGATACGCAGTATTTT

abundance: NA
v_gene: TRBV6-1
j_gene: TRBJ1-2
d_gene: NA
CDR3aa: CATYSNYGYTF
CDR3nt: TGTGCCACCTACAGTAACTATGGCTACACCTTC

abundance: NA
v_gene: TRBV6-6
j_gene: TRBJ1-2
d_gene: NA
CDR3aa: CASSLGTQYPVPGYTF
CDR3nt: TGTGCCAGCAGTCTAGGAACCCAGTACCCCGTCCCGGGCTACACCTTC

abundance: NA
v_gene: TRBV19
j_gene: TRBJ1-3
d_gene: NA
CDR3aa: CASRTDGNTIYF
CDR3nt: TGTGCCAGTAGGACTGATGGAAACACCATATATTTT

abundance: NA
v_gene: TRBV7-2
j_gene: TRBJ2-5
d_gene: NA
CDR3aa: CASSLGSSGGIETQYF
CDR3nt: TGTGCCAGCAGCTTAGGGTCTAGTGGGGGGATAGAGACCCAGTACTTC

abundance: NA
v_gene: TRBV11-2
j_gene: TRBJ2-1
d_gene: NA
CDR3aa: CASSYGQTRNEQFF
CDR3nt: TGTGCCAGCAGCTACGGACAGACAAGAAATGAGCAGTTCTTC

abundance: NA
v_gene: TRBV6-4
j_gene: TRBJ2-3
d_gene: NA
CDR3aa: CASSEGGRDTQYF
CDR3nt: TGTGCCAGCAGCGAGGGGGGTAGAGATACGCAGTATTTT

abundance: NA
v_gene: TRBV11-2
j_gene: TRBJ1-4
d_gene: TRBD1
CDR3aa: CASSAQTGAGDEKLFF
CDR3nt: TGTGCCAGCAGCGCACAGACAGGGGCGGGGGATGAAAAACTGTTTTTT

abundance: NA
v_gene: TRBV6-1
j_gene: TRBJ1-4
d_gene: NA
CDR3aa: CASSEVQFEKLFF
CDR3nt: TGTGCCAGCAGTGAAGTACAGTTTGAAAAACTGTTTTTT

abundance: NA
v_gene: TRBV15
j_gene: TRBJ2-7
d_gene: TRBD1
CDR3aa: CATSAMTLGQGTYEQYF
CDR3nt: TGTGCCACCAGCGCTATGACATTGGGACAGGGTACCTACGAGCAGTACTTC

abundance: NA
v_gene: TRBV2
j_gene: TRBJ1-6
d_gene: NA
CDR3aa: CASTPQGGVGSPLHF
CDR3nt: TGTGCCAGCACCCCCCAAGGGGGGGTGGGGTCACCCCTCCACTTT

abundance: once
v_gene: TRBV11-2
j_gene: TRBJ2-3
d_gene: NA
CDR3aa: CASSFRAVRTDTQYF
CDR3nt: TGTGCCAGCAGCTTTCGGGCAGTTCGCACAGATACGCAGTATTTT

abundance: once
v_gene: TRBV5-1
j_gene: TRBJ1-4
d_gene: TRBD1
CDR3aa: CASSLEPGGAGSNEKLFF
CDR3nt: TGCGCCAGCAGCTTGGAGCCAGGGGGCGCTGGGTCTAATGAAAAACTGTTTTTT

abundance: NA
v_gene: TRBV11-2
j_gene: TRBJ1-2
d_gene: NA
CDR3aa: CASSGDTEDGYTF
CDR3nt: TGTGCCAGCAGCGGGGACACGGAGGATGGCTACACCTTC

abundance: NA
v_gene: TRBV7-2
j_gene: TRBJ1-3
d_gene: NA
CDR3aa: CASSLSDSFHSGNTIYF
CDR3nt: TGTGCCAGCAGCTTATCCGACAGTTTTCACTCTGGAAACACCATATATTTT

abundance: NA
v_gene: TRBV5-5
j_gene: TRBJ1-2
d_gene: NA
CDR3aa: CASSPGGLTNYGYTF
CDR3nt: TGTGCCAGCAGCCCGGGGGGGCTTACTAACTATGGCTACACCTTC

abundance: NA
v_gene: TRBV6-4
j_gene: TRBJ1-2
d_gene: NA
CDR3aa: CASSVGGHGYTF
CDR3nt: TGTGCCAGCAGTGTTGGAGGACATGGCTACACCTTC

abundance: NA
v_gene: TRBV6-5
j_gene: TRBJ1-1
d_gene: NA
CDR3aa: CASSFLMTGENTEAFF
CDR3nt: TGTGCCAGCAGTTTTCTTATGACAGGAGAGAACACTGAAGCTTTCTTT

abundance: NA
v_gene: TRBV5-1
j_gene: TRBJ2-1
d_gene: NA
CDR3aa: CASSLDQSSYNEQFF
CDR3nt: TGCGCCAGCAGCTTGGACCAGAGCTCCTACAATGAGCAGTTCTTC

abundance: NA
v_gene: TRBV9
j_gene: TRBJ1-5
d_gene: NA
CDR3aa: CASSLQGDQPQHF
CDR3nt: TGTGCCAGCAGCCTCCAGGGTGACCAGCCCCAGCATTTT

abundance: NA
v_gene: TRBV6-5
j_gene: TRBJ1-1
d_gene: NA
CDR3aa: CASSEKNTEAFF
CDR3nt: TGTGCCAGCAGTGAAAAGAACACTGAAGCTTTCTTT

abundance: NA
v_gene: TRBV6-1
j_gene: TRBJ1-1
d_gene: NA
CDR3aa: CASSEGALTNTEAFF
CDR3nt: TGTGCCAGCAGTGAAGGGGCCTTAACTAACACTGAAGCTTTCTTT

abundance: NA
v_gene: TRBV18
j_gene: TRBJ2-7
d_gene: NA
CDR3aa: CASSQTWGAVYEQYF
CDR3nt: TGTGCCAGCTCCCAAACATGGGGGGCGGTCTACGAGCAGTACTTC

abundance: NA
v_gene: TRBV4-1
j_gene: TRBJ2-5
d_gene: NA
CDR3aa: CASSRGPQETQYF
CDR3nt: TGCGCCAGCAGCAGGGGACCTCAAGAGACCCAGTACTTC